This T cell receptor beta chain appears in the sequencing data of a study of beta chain features in type 1 diabetes. From germline, CDR1 is SGHDN and CDR2 FVKESK. With V trimmed by 1 base and J by 13 bases, 5 bases remained unmatched. The CDR3 consists of 12 residues. As to this clone: As yet, its antigen is unknown.

Study-level points and caveats: When Type 1 diabetes patients were examined, their TCRB CDR3s proved moderately but significantly shorter in all four CD4+ subsets.

TCRB transcripts that were expressed got sequenced, as all of the isolated RNA had been reverse transcribed. Clones were read by immunoSEQ multiplex PCR, and TCRdb kept only the in-frame ones, dropping some. The data hold approximately 120,000 clones, with almost 40% observed a single time. The rearrangement links TRBV14 to TRBJ2-7; TRBD2 matches at 9 bases. Sequencing was performed on stem cell memory CD4+ T cells from blood. The sequence came from a woman in her late teens or twenties in good health. CDR3 DNA sequence: TGTGCCAGCAGCCAAGGGGGACTAGCCGTTTACTTC. Translating gives CASSQGGLAVYF. Variable domain in full (rest from reference TRBV14 and TRBJ2-7): EAGVTQFPSHSVIEKGQTVTLRCDPISGHDNLYWYRRVMGKEIKFLLHFVKESKQDESGMPNNRFLAERTGGTYSTLKVQPAELEDSGVYFCASSQGGLAVYFGPGTRLTVT.